This T cell receptor (beta chain) was documented in a study of blood T cell repertoires in COVID-19. For the study at large: In each case, the material was cDNA or gDNA derived from T cells, B-cell-depleted T cells, or PBMCs.

Donors of Cohort 3 who recovered were those that had two negative PCRs, clearance, or symptom resolution. Authors' analysis steps: The authors estimated nucleated cell counts from reference gene primer amplification. Profiled with immunoSEQ multiplex PCR; TCRdb holds only in-frame clones, not every one. The D gene and trimming were derived from the DNA, and the V and J assignments and clone size from that table. In the table there are approximately 200,000 clones, about 85% of which are singletons. This TCR was recovered from a man aged 35 to 55 who had recovered from COVID-19. The specimen was PBMCs or T cells enriched from blood (not recorded which).

The CDR3 bases are TGCGCCAGCAGCTTGACAGGATACTACGAGCAGTACTTC. Protein product: CASSLTGYYEQYF. The genes are TRBV5-1 and TRBJ2-7, with D perhaps TRBD1 (5 bases). From germline, CDR1 is SGHRS and CDR2 YFSETQ. The CDR3 has 13 residues. V was pared by 1 base and J by 3 bases, with 8 bases between.